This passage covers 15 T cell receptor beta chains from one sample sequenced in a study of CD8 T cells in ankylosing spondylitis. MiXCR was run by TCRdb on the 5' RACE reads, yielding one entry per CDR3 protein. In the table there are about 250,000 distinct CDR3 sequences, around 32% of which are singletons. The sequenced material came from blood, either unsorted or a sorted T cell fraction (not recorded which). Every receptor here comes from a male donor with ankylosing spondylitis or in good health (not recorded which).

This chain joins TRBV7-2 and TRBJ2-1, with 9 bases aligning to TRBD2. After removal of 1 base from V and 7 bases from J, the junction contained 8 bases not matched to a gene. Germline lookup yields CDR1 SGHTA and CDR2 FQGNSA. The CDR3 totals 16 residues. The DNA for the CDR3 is TGTGCCAGCAGCTTAGTGGGCGGGGGGGCCCGGAATGAGCAGTTCTTC. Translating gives CASSLVGGGARNEQFF.

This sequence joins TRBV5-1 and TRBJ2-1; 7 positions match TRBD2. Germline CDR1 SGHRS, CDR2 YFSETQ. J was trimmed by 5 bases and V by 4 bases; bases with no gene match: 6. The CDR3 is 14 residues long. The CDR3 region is CASSAGLRDNEQFF. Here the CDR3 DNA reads TGCGCCAGCAGCGCGGGACTACGGGACAATGAGCAGTTCTTC.

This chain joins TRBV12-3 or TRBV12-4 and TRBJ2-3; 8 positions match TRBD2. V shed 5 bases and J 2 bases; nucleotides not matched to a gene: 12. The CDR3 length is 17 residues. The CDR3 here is CASSPPFWRGATDTQYF. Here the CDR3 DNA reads TGTGCCAGCAGTCCCCCCTTTTGGCGGGGGGCCACAGATACGCAGTATTTT.

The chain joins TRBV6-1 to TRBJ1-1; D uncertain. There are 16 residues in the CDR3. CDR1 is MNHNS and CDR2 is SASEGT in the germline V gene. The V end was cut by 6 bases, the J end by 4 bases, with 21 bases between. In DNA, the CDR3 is TGTGCCAGCAGCGATCAGACCGCCCGCTGGGGCACTGAAGCTTTCTTT. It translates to CASSDQTARWGTEAFF.

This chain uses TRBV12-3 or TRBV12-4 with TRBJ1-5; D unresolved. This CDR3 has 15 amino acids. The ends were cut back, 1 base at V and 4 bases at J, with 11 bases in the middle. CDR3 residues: CASSLGSVANQPQHF. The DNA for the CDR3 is TGTGCCAGCAGTTTAGGTTCGGTCGCAAATCAGCCCCAGCATTTT.

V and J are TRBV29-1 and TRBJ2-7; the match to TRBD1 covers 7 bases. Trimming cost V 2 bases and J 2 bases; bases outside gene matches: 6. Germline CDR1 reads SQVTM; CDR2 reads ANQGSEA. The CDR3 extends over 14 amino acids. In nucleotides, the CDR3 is TGCAGCGTTGAATGGGGGACAGACGCCTACGAGCAGTACTTC. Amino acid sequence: CSVEWGTDAYEQYF.

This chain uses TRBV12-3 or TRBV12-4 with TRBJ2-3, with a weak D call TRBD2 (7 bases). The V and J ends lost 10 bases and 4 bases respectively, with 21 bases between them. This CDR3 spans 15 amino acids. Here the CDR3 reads CAIGAGAQVADTQYF. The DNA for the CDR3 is TGTGCCATTGGGGCGGGGGCGCAAGTAGCAGATACGCAGTATTTT.

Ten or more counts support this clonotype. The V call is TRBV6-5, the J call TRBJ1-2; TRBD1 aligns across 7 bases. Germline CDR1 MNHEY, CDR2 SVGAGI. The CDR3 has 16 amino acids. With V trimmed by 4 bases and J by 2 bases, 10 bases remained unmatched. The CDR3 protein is CASSSSRDSRNYGYTF. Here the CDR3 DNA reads TGTGCCAGCAGTTCCTCCCGGGACAGCAGGAACTATGGCTACACCTTC.

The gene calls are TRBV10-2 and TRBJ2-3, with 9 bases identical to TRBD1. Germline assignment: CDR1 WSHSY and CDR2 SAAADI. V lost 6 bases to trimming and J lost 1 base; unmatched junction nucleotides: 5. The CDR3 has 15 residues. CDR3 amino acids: CASRLGQGRTDTQYF. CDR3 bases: TGCGCCAGCAGACTGGGACAGGGTCGCACAGATACGCAGTATTTT.

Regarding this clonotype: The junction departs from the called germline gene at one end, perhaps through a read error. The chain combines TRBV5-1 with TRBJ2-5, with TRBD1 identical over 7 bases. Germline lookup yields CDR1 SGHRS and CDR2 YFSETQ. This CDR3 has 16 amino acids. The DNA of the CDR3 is TGCGCCAGCAGCTTGCGTGGGACAGAGATCCAAGAGCCCCAGTACTTC. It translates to CASSLRGTEIQEPQYF. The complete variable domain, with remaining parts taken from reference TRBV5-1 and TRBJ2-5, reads KAGVTQTPRYLIKTRGQQVTLSCSPISGHRSVSWYQQTPGQGLQFLFEYFSETQRNKGNFPGRFSGRQFSNSRSEMNVSTLELGDSALYLCASSLRGTEIQEPQYFGPGTRLLVL.

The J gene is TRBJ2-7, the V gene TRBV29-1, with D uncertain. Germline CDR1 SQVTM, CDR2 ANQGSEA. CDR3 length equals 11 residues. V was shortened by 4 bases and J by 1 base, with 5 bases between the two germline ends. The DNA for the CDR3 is TGCAGCGTTGTGGGTTCCTACGAGCAGTACTTC. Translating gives CSVVGSYEQYF.

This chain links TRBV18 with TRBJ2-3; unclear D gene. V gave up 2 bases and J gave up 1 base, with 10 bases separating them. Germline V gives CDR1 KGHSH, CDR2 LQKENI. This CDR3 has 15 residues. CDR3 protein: CASSPDGYRTDTQYF. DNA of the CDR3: TGTGCCAGCTCACCAGATGGGTACCGCACAGATACGCAGTATTTT.

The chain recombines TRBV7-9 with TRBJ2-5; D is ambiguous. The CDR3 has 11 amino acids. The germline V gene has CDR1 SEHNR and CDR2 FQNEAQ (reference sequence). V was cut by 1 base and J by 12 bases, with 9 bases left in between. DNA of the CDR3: TGTGCCAGCAGCTTAGGAGGTTACGAGTACTTC. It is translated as CASSLGGYEYF.

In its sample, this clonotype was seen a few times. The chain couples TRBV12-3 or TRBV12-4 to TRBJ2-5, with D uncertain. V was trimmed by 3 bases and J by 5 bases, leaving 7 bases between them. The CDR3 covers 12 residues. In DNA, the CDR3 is TGTGCCAGCAGTTTGAGATCCGAGACCCAGTACTTC. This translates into CASSLRSETQYF.

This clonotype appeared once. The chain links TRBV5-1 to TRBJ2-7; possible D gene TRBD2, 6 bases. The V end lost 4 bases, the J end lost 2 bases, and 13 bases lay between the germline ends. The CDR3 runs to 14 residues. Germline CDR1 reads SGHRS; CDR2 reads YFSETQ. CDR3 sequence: CASSRSGGPYEQYF. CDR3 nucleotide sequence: TGCGCCAGCAGCAGGTCCGGGGGACCCTACGAGCAGTACTTC.